Following are 9 T cell receptor beta chains from one sample sequenced in a study of blood T cell repertoires in COVID-19. Assay: immunoSEQ multiplex PCR; the TCRdb copy retains only in-frame clones and omits some. The sample lists 200,000 to 300,000 clones; more than 85% were seen once. The sequenced sample consisted of peripheral blood. The receptor set was obtained from an older woman with active or convalescent COVID-19.

The J gene is TRBJ1-2, the V gene TRBV2; D remains ambiguous. Trimming took off 2 bases at V and 2 bases at J, with 12 bases between the two ends. Germline assignment: CDR1 SNHLY and CDR2 FYNNEI. The CDR3 is 15 residues long. DNA of the CDR3: TGTGCCAGCAGTGAACAGCAACCGGGGAACTATGGCTACACCTTC. It codes for CASSEQQPGNYGYTF.

The gene calls are TRBV6-5 and TRBJ2-7, with no clear D. V was clipped by 2 bases and J by 5 bases, with 13 bases between them. Germline-derived CDR1 and CDR2 are MNHEY and SVGAGI. CDR3 length: 14 amino acids. The CDR3: CASSYARGLDEQYF. As DNA, the CDR3 is TGTGCCAGCAGTTACGCACGCGGTTTAGACGAGCAGTACTTC.

The J gene is TRBJ1-6, the V gene TRBV4-3, with D uncertain. With 0 bases removed from V and 10 bases from J, the gap between germline ends came to 10 bases. There are 14 residues in the CDR3. CDR1 and CDR2 from the germline V gene are LGHNA and YSLEER. The CDR3 DNA follows: TGCGCCAGCAGCCAAGAAAGGGAGTGGTCACCCCTCCACTTT. It is translated as CASSQEREWSPLHF.

This clone was observed a few times. V is TRBV2 and J is TRBJ1-5; D unresolved. The CDR3 consists of 15 residues. The germline CDR1 and CDR2 sequences are SNHLY and FYNNEI. Trimming stripped 5 bases from V and 2 bases from J, with 13 bases between. CDR3 coding DNA: TGTGCCAGCAGTCCTCACGCGGGAGGCAATCAGCCCCAGCATTTT. Amino acids: CASSPHAGGNQPQHF.

The CDR3 coding sequence is TGTGCCAGCAGTTTTTACAGCACGAACACTGAAGCTTTCTTT. This gives the protein CASSFYSTNTEAFF. The rearrangement joins TRBV6-2 or TRBV6-3 to TRBJ1-1; unclear D gene. CDR3 length: 14 amino acids. Germline CDR1 is MNHEY and CDR2 is SVGEGT. Trimming removed 4 bases from V and 1 base from J, with 10 bases in between.

This chain uses TRBV7-3 with TRBJ2-1, with a tentative D call TRBD2 (5 bases). V lost 10 bases and J lost 7, with 17 bases in between. This CDR3 has 13 residues. Germline CDR1 is SGHTA and CDR2 is FQGTGA. CDR3 DNA: TGTGCCATGAGGGCGGAGTCGGCAAATGAGCAGTTCTTC. This gives the protein CAMRAESANEQFF. Together with reference TRBV7-3 and TRBJ2-1, the CDR3 gives the full variable domain: GAGVSQTPSNKVTEKGKYVELRCDPISGHTALYWYRQSLGQGPEFLIYFQGTGAADDSGLPNDRFFAVRPEGSVSTLKIQRTERGDSAVYLCAMRAESANEQFFGPGTRLTVL.

This clone has only one observation. The J gene is TRBJ2-7, the V gene TRBV27, with D possibly being TRBD1 (6 bases). Germline V gene lookup returns CDR1 MNHEY and CDR2 SMNVEV (reference sequence). This CDR3 contains 14 residues. The V gene lost 4 bases and the J gene lost 4 bases, with 14 bases spanning the gap. CDR3 in amino acids: CASSYRVDLYEQYF. The CDR3 DNA is TGTGCCAGCAGTTACAGGGTGGACCTGTACGAGCAGTACTTC.

The chain uses TRBV20-1 and TRBJ1-2; the D gene is possibly TRBD1 (6 bases). V gave up 3 bases and J gave up 2 bases, with 13 bases separating them. This CDR3 contains 14 residues. CDR1 and CDR2 (germline): DFQATT, SNEGSKA (reference sequence). CDR3 bases: TGCAGTGCTAGTCAGGGGATGGGAAACTATGGCTACACCTTC. This encodes CSASQGMGNYGYTF.

The genes are TRBV7-2 and TRBJ1-1; D is undetermined. This CDR3 spans 16 amino acids. V lost 7 bases and J 0 bases, leaving 18 bases between the germline ends. CDR1 and CDR2 from the germline V gene are SGHTA and FQGNSA. Written as DNA, the CDR3 is TGTGCCAGCACAGAACCCCTAGGTCTGATGAACACTGAAGCTTTCTTT. It codes for CASTEPLGLMNTEAFF.